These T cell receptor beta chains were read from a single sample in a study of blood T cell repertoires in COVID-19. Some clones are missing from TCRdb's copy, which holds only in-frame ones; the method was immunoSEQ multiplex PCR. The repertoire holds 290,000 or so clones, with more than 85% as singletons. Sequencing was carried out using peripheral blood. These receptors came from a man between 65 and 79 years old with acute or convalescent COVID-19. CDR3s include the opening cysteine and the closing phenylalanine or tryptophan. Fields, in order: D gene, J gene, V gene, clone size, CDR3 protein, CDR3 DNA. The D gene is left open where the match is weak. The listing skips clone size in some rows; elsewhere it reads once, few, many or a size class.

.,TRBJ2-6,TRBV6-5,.,CASSSSPGTGANVLTF,TGTGCCAGCAGTTCTAGTCCAGGGACTGGGGCCAACGTCCTGACTTTC
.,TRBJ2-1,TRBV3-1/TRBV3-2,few,CASSQDQKNEQFF,TGTGCCAGCAGCCAAGATCAGAAGAATGAGCAGTTCTTC
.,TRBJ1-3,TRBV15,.,CATSSRGNTIYF,TGTGCCACCAGTTCTAGAGGAAACACCATATATTTT
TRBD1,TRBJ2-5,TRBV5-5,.,CASSFKWDRVVQETQYF,TGTGCCAGCAGCTTCAAATGGGACAGGGTCGTACAAGAGACCCAGTACTTC
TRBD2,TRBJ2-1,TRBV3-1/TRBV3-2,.,CASSQTRTSGNDEQFF,TGTGCCAGCAGCCAGACGCGGACTAGCGGGAATGATGAGCAGTTCTTC
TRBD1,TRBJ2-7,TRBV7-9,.,CASSTHPRTGIIYEQYF,TGTGCCAGCAGCACACACCCCCGGACAGGGATCATCTACGAGCAGTACTTC
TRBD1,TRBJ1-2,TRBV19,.,CASSITGTGNGNYGYTF,TGTGCCAGTAGTATTACCGGGACAGGGAACGGAAACTATGGCTACACCTTC
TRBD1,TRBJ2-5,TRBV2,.,CASRDRATGETQYF,TGTGCCAGCAGGGACAGGGCGACAGGCGAGACCCAGTACTTC
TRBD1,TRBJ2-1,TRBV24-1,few,CATSDAGQGSSYNEQFF,TGTGCCACCAGTGATGCCGGACAGGGGAGCTCCTACAATGAGCAGTTCTTC
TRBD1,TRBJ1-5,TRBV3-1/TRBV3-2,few,CASSQAGQGNQPQHF,TGTGCCAGCAGCCAAGCTGGACAGGGCAATCAGCCCCAGCATTTT
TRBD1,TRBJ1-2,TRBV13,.,CASSFGQGSLGDYTF,TGTGCCAGCAGCTTTGGACAGGGGTCACTTGGGGACTACACCTTC
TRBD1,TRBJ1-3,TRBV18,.,CASSPGQATRGNTIYF,TGTGCCAGCTCACCTGGACAGGCCACCCGTGGAAACACCATATATTTT
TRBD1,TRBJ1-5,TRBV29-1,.,CSVRTGEDQPQHF,TGCAGCGTCCGGACAGGGGAAGATCAGCCCCAGCATTTT
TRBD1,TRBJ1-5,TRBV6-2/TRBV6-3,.,CASSSSTGQQPQHF,TGTGCCAGCAGTTCCTCGACAGGGCAACAGCCCCAGCATTTT
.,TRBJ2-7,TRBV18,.,CASSTRSEQYF,TGTGCCAGCTCAACTAGGAGCGAGCAGTACTTC
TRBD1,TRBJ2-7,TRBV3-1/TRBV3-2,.,CASSHVPMTGGLHEQYF,TGTGCCAGCAGCCATGTCCCGATGACAGGGGGCCTTCACGAGCAGTACTTC
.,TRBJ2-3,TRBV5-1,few,CASSLSRTGVTDTQYF,TGCGCCAGCAGCTTGAGCCGGACTGGAGTCACAGATACGCAGTATTTT
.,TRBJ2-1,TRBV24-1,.,CATSDSTVSSYNEQFF,TGTGCCACCAGTGATTCCACAGTGAGCTCCTACAATGAGCAGTTCTTC